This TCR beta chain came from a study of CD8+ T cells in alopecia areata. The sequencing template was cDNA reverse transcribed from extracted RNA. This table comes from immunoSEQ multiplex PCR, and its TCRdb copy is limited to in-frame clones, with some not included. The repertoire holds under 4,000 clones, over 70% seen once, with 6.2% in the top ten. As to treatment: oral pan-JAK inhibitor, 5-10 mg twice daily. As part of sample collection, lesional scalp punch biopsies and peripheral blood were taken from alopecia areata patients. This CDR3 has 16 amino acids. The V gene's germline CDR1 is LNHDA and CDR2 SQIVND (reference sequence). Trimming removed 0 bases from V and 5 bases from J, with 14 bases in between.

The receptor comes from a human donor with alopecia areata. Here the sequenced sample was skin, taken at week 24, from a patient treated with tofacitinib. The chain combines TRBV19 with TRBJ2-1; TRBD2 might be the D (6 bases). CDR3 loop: CASSIDRDLADNEQFF. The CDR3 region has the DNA TGTGCCAGTAGTATAGACCGGGACTTGGCCGACAATGAGCAGTTCTTC.